One sample yielded the 26 T cell receptor beta chains listed below, sequenced in a study of T-cell memory formation after mild COVID-19. TCRdb re-called the 5' RACE reads with MiXCR, one entry per CDR3 protein. The sample contains over 500,000 distinct CDR3 sequences, 17% of which appear only once. The specimen sequenced was PBMCs or a T cell subset sorted from them (not recorded which). The receptors shown here come from an adult woman who had mild COVID-19 (a few samples of this study predate the infection). Cell type and time point are not known.

The chain couples TRBV7-3 to TRBJ2-3; D may be TRBD1 or TRBD2 (5 bases each). This CDR3 has 14 residues. Germline CDR1 SGHTA, CDR2 FQGTGA. The germline V and J ends were trimmed by 7 bases and 2 bases, with 13 bases remaining between them. The CDR3 nucleotides read TGTGCCAGCAAAGGGGACCTCCCCACAGATACGCAGTATTTT. It is translated as CASKGDLPTDTQYF.

This clonotype was seen more than once but under ten times. The V and J genes are TRBV29-1 and TRBJ1-1; D not resolved. This CDR3 is built from 13 residues. The V gene's germline CDR1 is SQVTM and CDR2 ANQGSEA. V was cut by 5 bases and J by 8 bases, with 18 bases left in between. The CDR3 protein is CSVRAGPPEEAFF. The CDR3 region has the DNA TGCAGCGTTCGAGCCGGGCCTCCGGAGGAAGCTTTCTTT.

The chain is built from TRBV5-1 and TRBJ2-7, with 9 bases fitting TRBD2. Germline-derived CDR1 and CDR2 are SGHRS and YFSETQ. V gave up 4 bases and J gave up 4 bases; unmatched junction bases: 12. This CDR3 is built from 16 residues. The CDR3 here is CASSPTGRGGIYEQYF. CDR3 bases: TGCGCCAGCAGCCCCACCGGGCGGGGGGGCATTTACGAGCAGTACTTC.

The CDR3 bases are TGTGCCAGTAGTATCCCAGGGGGCACGTTGACTGAAGCTTTCTTT. As protein: CASSIPGGTLTEAFF. The chain combines TRBV19 with TRBJ1-1; 8 nucleotides line up with TRBD1. In germline, CDR1 is LNHDA, CDR2 SQIVND (reference sequence). The length of the CDR3 is 15 residues. V was clipped by 3 bases and J by 5 bases; unmatched bases: 8.

The chain recombines TRBV30 with TRBJ2-1; D call uncertain. Germline lookup yields CDR1 GTSNPN and CDR2 SVGIG (reference sequence). V lost 3 bases to trimming and J lost 8 bases, with 14 bases between them. This CDR3 comprises 13 residues. The CDR3 region is CAWSRISVYEQFF. Written as DNA, the CDR3 is TGTGCCTGGAGCCGAATCAGCGTTTATGAGCAGTTCTTC.

V and J are TRBV4-2 and TRBJ2-7, with D possibly called TRBD1 or TRBD2 (5 bases each). Trimming stripped 4 bases from V and 6 bases from J, with 19 bases between. Germline assignment: CDR1 LGHNA and CDR2 YNFKEQ. CDR3 length: 15 amino acids. The CDR3 DNA sequence: TGTGCCAGCAGCCGAAGAGGGGAGTTTTGGTCCGAGCAGTACTTC. Protein sequence: CASSRRGEFWSEQYF.

The rearrangement joins TRBV12-3 or TRBV12-4 to TRBJ1-2; no clear D gene. There are 15 residues in the CDR3. V was clipped by 2 bases and J by 0 bases, with 10 bases between them. The chain's CDR3 is CASSLSHLTNYGYTF. CDR3 sequence (DNA): TGTGCCAGCAGTTTAAGTCACCTAACTAACTATGGCTACACCTTC.

This chain connects TRBV7-3 to TRBJ2-1; 11 bases fit TRBD2. Germline V gene data show CDR1 as SGHTA and CDR2 as FQGTGA. This CDR3 spans 16 amino acids. Unmatched junction bases numbered 10, after V lost 5 bases and J lost 7 bases. CDR3 sequence reads: CASSQDSGRAQNEQFF. Written as DNA, the CDR3 is TGTGCCAGCAGCCAAGATAGCGGGAGGGCACAGAATGAGCAGTTCTTC.

V usage is TRBV6-5 and J usage is TRBJ1-3; 9 bases fit TRBD1. J was trimmed by 7 bases and V by 4 bases; bases with no gene match: 5. Germline assignment: CDR1 MNHEY and CDR2 SVGAGI. CDR3 length: 14 residues. The CDR3 coding sequence is TGTGCCAGCAGTTCGGACAGGGGAATGAACACCATATATTTT. Amino acid sequence: CASSSDRGMNTIYF.

In this sample, this clonotype turned up a few times. This chain connects TRBV27 to TRBJ2-1, with D maybe TRBD2 (5 bases). Looked up from germline, CDR1 is MNHEY and CDR2 is SMNVEV (reference sequence). The CDR3 is 18 residues long. Trimming took 1 base from V and 2 from J, leaving 18 bases between them. Here the CDR3 DNA reads TGTGCCAGCAGTTTATATTCCCGGGTGAGAGGGCCCTACAATGAGCAGTTCTTC. It encodes CASSLYSRVRGPYNEQFF.

This clonotype was picked up a small number of times. The chain is built from TRBV19 and TRBJ1-1, with no clear D. In germline, CDR1 is LNHDA, CDR2 SQIVND (reference sequence). V lost 5 bases and J 0 bases, leaving 13 bases between the germline ends. The CDR3 runs 15 residues. The chain's CDR3 is CASSVTKGLNTEAFF. In nucleotides, the CDR3 is TGTGCCAGTAGTGTCACTAAGGGCCTGAACACTGAAGCTTTCTTT. Variable domain in full (rest from reference TRBV19 and TRBJ1-1): DGGITQSPKYLFRKEGQNVTLSCEQNLNHDAMYWYRQDPGQGLRLIYYSQIVNDFQKGDIAEGYSVSREKKESFPLTVTSAQKNPTAFYLCASSVTKGLNTEAFFGQGTRLTVV.

This clonotype was seen a few times. V is TRBV11-2 and J is TRBJ2-1; D possibly corresponds to TRBD2 (6 bases). CDR1 is SGHAT, CDR2 FQNNGV, per germline. The germline V and J ends were trimmed by 3 bases and 5 bases, with 11 bases remaining between them. This CDR3 contains 14 residues. The CDR3 protein is CASSLSAGHNEQFF. The CDR3 DNA reads as TGTGCCAGCAGCTTGAGTGCGGGGCACAATGAGCAGTTCTTC. Drawing the rest from reference TRBV11-2 and TRBJ2-1, the complete variable domain is EAGVAQSPRYKIIEKRQSVAFWCNPISGHATLYWYQQILGQGPKLLIQFQNNGVVDDSQLPKDRFSAERLKGVDSTLKIQPAKLEDSAVYLCASSLSAGHNEQFFGPGTRLTVL.

The chain is built from TRBV24-1 and TRBJ2-1; 13 bases agree with TRBD2. CDR3 size: 16 residues. V was clipped by 5 bases and J by 3 bases; unmatched bases: 3. Germline-derived CDR1 and CDR2 are KGHDR and SFDVKD. CDR3 bases: TGTGCCACCAGTGGGGGACTAGCGGGATACTACAATGAGCAGTTCTTC. Translated, it gives CATSGGLAGYYNEQFF.

The chain combines TRBV6-2 or TRBV6-3 with TRBJ2-6; D possibly uses TRBD1 or TRBD2 (5 bases each). Trimming left V 2 bases short and J 4 bases short, with 9 bases between. The CDR3 covers 15 residues. Germline CDR1 MNHEY, CDR2 SVGEGT. CDR3: CASSYGGAGANVLTF. The CDR3 region has the DNA TGTGCCAGCAGTTACGGGGGAGCCGGGGCCAACGTCCTGACTTTC.

This clonotype was counted at least ten times. The chain joins TRBV12-3 or TRBV12-4 to TRBJ2-7; 11 positions agree with TRBD1. The junction had 3 bases not matched to a gene; V was cut back by 1 base and J by 4 bases. The CDR3 length is 15 residues. The CDR3 nucleotides are TGTGCCAGCAGTTTAGGGACAGGGGGCGGTTACGAGCAGTACTTC. It specifies CASSLGTGGGYEQYF.

The rearrangement joins TRBV6-5 to TRBJ1-1, with a tentative D call TRBD1 (5 bases). V was clipped by 0 bases and J by 5 bases, with 13 bases between them. The CDR3 runs to 15 residues. Germline V gene lookup returns CDR1 MNHEY and CDR2 SVGAGI. DNA of the CDR3: TGTGCCAGCAGTTACTCGCCAGGGCGGGGAACTGAAGCTTTCTTT. Translation: CASSYSPGRGTEAFF.

The V gene is TRBV2, the J gene TRBJ2-1; TRBD2 aligns across 9 bases. CDR3 length equals 15 residues. Germline CDR1 is SNHLY and CDR2 is FYNNEI. V lost 7 bases and J lost 6; bases outside the gene matches: 10. CDR3 in amino acids: CASNTGGLASNEQFF. For the CDR3, the DNA is TGTGCCAGCAATACTGGGGGACTAGCAAGCAATGAGCAGTTCTTC.

As concerns this clonotype: The germline gene is not matched at one end of the junction; a read error may be the cause. V gene TRBV27 combines with J gene TRBJ2-7, with a tentative D call TRBD2 (5 bases). There are 15 residues in the CDR3. CDR1 and CDR2 (germline): MNHEY, SMNVEV (reference sequence). The CDR3 nucleotides read TGTGCCAGCAGTATATCAGTGCAGCGGAACTTCGAGCAGTACTTC. It encodes CASSISVQRNFEQYF.

This clonotype was seen only a few times. The chain carries TRBV6-5 and TRBJ2-2; the D is unclear. CDR1 MNHEY and CDR2 SVGAGI come from the germline V gene. The V end lost 7 bases, the J end lost 9 bases, and 15 bases lay between the germline ends. The CDR3 length is 13 residues. The CDR3 region is CASTSYTPRELFF. The CDR3 region has the DNA TGTGCCAGCACCTCATACACCCCTCGGGAGCTGTTTTTT.

This clonotype was seen a single time. The V and J genes are TRBV3-1 and TRBJ1-5, with D possibly TRBD1 on 5 matching bases. Between the trimmed V and J ends, which lost 2 bases and 2 bases, there was a span of 10 bases. The CDR3 consists of 15 residues. Germline loops: CDR1 LGHDT, CDR2 YNNKEL (reference sequence). The DNA for the CDR3 is TGTGCCAGCAGCCAACAGGGAAACGGCAATCAGCCCCAGCATTTT. Amino acids: CASSQQGNGNQPQHF.

J is TRBJ1-2 and V is TRBV4-3; D unclear. Trimming took 0 bases from V and 8 from J, leaving 13 bases between them. Per the germline V gene, CDR1 is LGHNA and CDR2 is YSLEER. The CDR3 is made up of 14 amino acids. This CDR3 is CASSQDAGVRGYTF. The DNA for the CDR3 is TGCGCCAGCAGCCAAGACGCAGGAGTGCGAGGCTACACCTTC.

J is TRBJ2-2 and V is TRBV7-3; D gene unclear. The CDR3 loop spans 13 amino acids. The germline V gene encodes CDR1 SGHTA and CDR2 FQGTGA. V lost 5 bases to trimming and J lost 4 bases, with 8 bases between them. For the CDR3, the DNA is TGTGCCAGCAGCGTGTTTCTCACCGGGGAGCTGTTTTTT. Residues: CASSVFLTGELFF.

This chain uses TRBV6-5 with TRBJ2-3; D is undetermined. Germline V CDR1 and CDR2: MNHEY, SVGAGI. CDR3 length: 16 residues. V lost 3 bases and J lost 0, with 13 bases in between. The CDR3 DNA follows: TGTGCCAGCAGTTATAGTCCCTACAGCAGCACAGATACGCAGTATTTT. This sequence encodes CASSYSPYSSTDTQYF.

This clonotype was counted only a few times. The chain employs TRBV19 and TRBJ2-1, with TRBD2 matching 7 bases. This CDR3 has 13 residues. Trimming took 6 bases from V and 6 from J; bases not matched to a gene: 5. Germline CDR1 LNHDA, CDR2 SQIVND (reference sequence). The DNA of the CDR3 is TGTGCCAGTAGGGGGAGGGGCCGCAATGAGCAGTTCTTC. It is translated as CASRGRGRNEQFF. Combining the CDR3 with reference TRBV19 and TRBJ2-1 gives the whole variable domain DGGITQSPKYLFRKEGQNVTLSCEQNLNHDAMYWYRQDPGQGLRLIYYSQIVNDFQKGDIAEGYSVSREKKESFPLTVTSAQKNPTAFYLCASRGRGRNEQFFGPGTRLTVL.

The gene calls are TRBV4-3 and TRBJ2-5; 8 nucleotides match TRBD2. V dropped 0 bases and J dropped 9; count of bases not matched to a gene: 15. This CDR3 is built from 17 residues. CDR1 LGHNA and CDR2 YSLEER come from the germline V gene. CDR3 sequence reads: CASSQDRVDPGGGAQYF. The CDR3 DNA follows: TGCGCCAGCAGCCAAGATCGGGTGGACCCCGGGGGGGGAGCCCAGTACTTC.

This clonotype was detected only a few times. This sequence joins TRBV15 and TRBJ2-1; TRBD2 is a possible D gene (5 bases). V was pared by 3 bases and J by 4 bases, with 10 bases between. The CDR3 runs 14 residues. Germline CDR1 is LNHNV and CDR2 is YYDKDF (reference sequence). CDR3 in amino acids: CATSSTRDYNEQFF. CDR3 DNA: TGTGCCACCAGCAGCACCCGGGATTACAATGAGCAGTTCTTC.